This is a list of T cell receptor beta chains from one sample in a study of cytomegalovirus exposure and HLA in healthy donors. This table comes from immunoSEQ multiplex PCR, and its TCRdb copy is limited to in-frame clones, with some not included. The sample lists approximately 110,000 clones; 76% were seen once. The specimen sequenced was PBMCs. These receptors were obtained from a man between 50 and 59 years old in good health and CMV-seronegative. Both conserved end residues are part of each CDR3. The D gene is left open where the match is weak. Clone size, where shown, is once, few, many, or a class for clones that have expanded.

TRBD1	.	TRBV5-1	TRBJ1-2	TGCGCCAGCAGCGCCACAGGGGGAGGCTACACCTTC	CASSATGGGYTF
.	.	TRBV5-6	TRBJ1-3	TGTGCCAGCAGCACAGGACGAAACACCATATATTTT	CASSTGRNTIYF
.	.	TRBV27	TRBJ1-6	TGTGCCAGCAGTTTATCCGGGATAGGGCAACCCCTCCACTTT	CASSLSGIGQPLHF
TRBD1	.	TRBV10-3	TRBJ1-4	TGTGCCACCGGACAGGGGGCAACTAATGAAAAACTGTTTTTT	CATGQGATNEKLFF
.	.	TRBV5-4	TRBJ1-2	TGTGCCAGCAGCCCGGATAGCGGGTCTATCGGTGAGGGCTACACCTTC	CASSPDSGSIGEGYTF
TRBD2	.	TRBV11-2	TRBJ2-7	TGTGCCAGCACCGCTAGCGGGGGCCATTACGAGCAGTACTTC	CASTASGGHYEQYF
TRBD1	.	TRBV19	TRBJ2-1	TGTGCCAGTAGCAGGGGGCAGGGGGGCCCATTCAATGAGCAGTTCTTC	CASSRGQGGPFNEQFF
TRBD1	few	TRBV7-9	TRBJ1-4	TGTTCCAGCCACAGGGGAGATGAAAAACTGTTTTTT	CSSHRGDEKLFF
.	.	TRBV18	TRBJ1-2	TGTGCCAGCTCACCACCCGGAGGGGTGAGAGGCTACACCTTC	CASSPPGGVRGYTF
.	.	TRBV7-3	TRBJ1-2	TGTGCCAGCAGCTTAACGGCAGGGCATGGCTACACCTTC	CASSLTAGHGYTF
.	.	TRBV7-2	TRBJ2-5	TGTGCCAGCAGATCAGGGGGGACTCAAGAGACCCAGTACTTC	CASRSGGTQETQYF
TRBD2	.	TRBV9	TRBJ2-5	TGTGCCAGCAGCGTAGGCGTAGCGGGGGGGGAGACCCAGTACTTC	CASSVGVAGGETQYF
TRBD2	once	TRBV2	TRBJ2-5	TGTGCCAGCAGTCAGACTAGCGGCGAGACCCAGTACTTC	CASSQTSGETQYF
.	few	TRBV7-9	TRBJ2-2	TGTGCCAGCGACGACGGAGCGAACACCGGGGAGCTGTTTTTT	CASDDGANTGELFF
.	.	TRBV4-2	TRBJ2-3	TGTGCCAGCAGCCAAAAGGAAACGAAGGGTAGCGGAGCGCAGTATTTT	CASSQKETKGSGAQYF
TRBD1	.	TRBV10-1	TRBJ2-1	TGCGCCAGCCCAAACAGGGGCCCTGTAGATGAGCAGTTCTTC	CASPNRGPVDEQFF
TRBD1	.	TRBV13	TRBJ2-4	TGTGCCAGCAGCTTGACAGGGTTTAGCATTCAGTACTTC	CASSLTGFSIQYF
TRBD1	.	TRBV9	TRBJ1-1	TGTGCCAGCAGCGCGCCTGAAGGGAAGGGGGCCCTCGCTTTCTTT	CASSAPEGKGALAFF
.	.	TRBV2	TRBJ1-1	TGTGCCAGCAGTGAACAACAGCTAAACACTGAAGCTTTCTTT	CASSEQQLNTEAFF
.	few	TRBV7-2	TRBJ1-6	TGTGCCAGCAGCTCACCAGGGTATTATAATTCACCCCTCCACTTT	CASSSPGYYNSPLHF
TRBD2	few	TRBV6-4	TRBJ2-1	TGTGCCAGCAGTGAAGGCGGGGGAGATTACAATGAGCAGTTCTTC	CASSEGGGDYNEQFF
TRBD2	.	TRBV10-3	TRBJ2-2	TGTGCCATCAGTGATGGTCGGGCTAGCGGGGGGGCCGGGGAGCTGTTTTTT	CAISDGRASGGAGELFF
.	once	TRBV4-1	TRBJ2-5	TGCGCCAGCAGCCAAGGGCCAGGGGATGGGGAGACCCAGTACTTC	CASSQGPGDGETQYF
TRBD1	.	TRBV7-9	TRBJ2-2	TGTGCCAGCAGCTTGACAGGGGGTCTCACCGGGGAGCTGTTTTTT	CASSLTGGLTGELFF
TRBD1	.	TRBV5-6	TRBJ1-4	TGTGCCAGCAGCCCGGGACAGTCTAATGAAAAACTGTTTTTT	CASSPGQSNEKLFF
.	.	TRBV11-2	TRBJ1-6	TGTGCCAGCAGCCTCAGGGGCTCCTATAATTCACCCCTCCACTTT	CASSLRGSYNSPLHF
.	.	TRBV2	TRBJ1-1	TGTGCCAGCAGGAGTTTGGGTAGCGTGAACACTGAAGCTTTCTTT	CASRSLGSVNTEAFF
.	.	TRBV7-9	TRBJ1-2	TGTGCCAGCAGCCTCGAGAGGGCGAAGGGCTACACCTTC	CASSLERAKGYTF
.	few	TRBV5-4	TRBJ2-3	TGTGCCAGCAGCAGCAGGGGATCCAACACAGATACGCAGTATTTT	CASSSRGSNTDTQYF
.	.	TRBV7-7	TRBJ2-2	TGTGCCAGCAGCTTAGGTCCCCGACAGGAATACACCGGGGAGCTGTTTTTT	CASSLGPRQEYTGELFF
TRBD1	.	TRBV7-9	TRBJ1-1	TGTGCCAGCAGCCCGGGACAGGGATACGGCACTGAAGCTTTCTTT	CASSPGQGYGTEAFF
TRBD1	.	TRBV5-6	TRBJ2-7	TGTGCCAGCAGCTTGTTCCCGGGACAGGGTGACGAGCAGTACTTC	CASSLFPGQGDEQYF
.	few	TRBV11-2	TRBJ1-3	TGTGCCAGCAGCCAAGAGGGGCGGGGGAACACCATATATTTT	CASSQEGRGNTIYF
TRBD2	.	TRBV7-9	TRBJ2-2	TGTTCCAGCAGCTCGGGGGGACGTCAGAACACCGGGGAGCTGTTTTTT	CSSSSGGRQNTGELFF
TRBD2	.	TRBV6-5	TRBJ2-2	TGTGCCAGCAGTTACTCCGGGGGGACCGGGGAGCTGTTTTTT	CASSYSGGTGELFF
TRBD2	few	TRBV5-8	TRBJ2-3	TGTGCCAGCAGCTTACTAGCGGGGGTTGGTACGCAGTATTTT	CASSLLAGVGTQYF
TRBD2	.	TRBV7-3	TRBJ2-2	TGTTCCAGCAGCTTAGACCCGGGACTAGCGAACACCGGGGAGCTGTTTTTT	CSSSLDPGLANTGELFF
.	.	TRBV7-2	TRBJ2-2	TGTGCCAGCAGCTTAAACGGTCCCCGGGGCACCGGGGAGCTGTTTTTT	CASSLNGPRGTGELFF
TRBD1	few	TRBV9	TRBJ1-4	TGTGCCAGCAGCGGATGGACAGGCATTAATGAAAAACTGTTTTTT	CASSGWTGINEKLFF
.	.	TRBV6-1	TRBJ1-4	TGTGCCAGCAATGAAAATCCGACAGCAACTAATGAAAAACTGTTTTTT	CASNENPTATNEKLFF
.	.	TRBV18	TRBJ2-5	TGTGCCAGCTCACCTCTAACCAGGGAAGACTTAGGGACCCAGTACTTC	CASSPLTREDLGTQYF
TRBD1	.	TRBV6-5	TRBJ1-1	TGTGCCAGTTCGGACAGGGTGAACACTGAAGCTTTCTTT	CASSDRVNTEAFF
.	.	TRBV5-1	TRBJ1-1	TGCGCCAGCAGCTTGGCCGAAGTCCCGGGCACTGAAGCTTTCTTT	CASSLAEVPGTEAFF
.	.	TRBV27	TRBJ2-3	TGTGCCAGCAGTTTAGCCCTAGCCACAGATACGCAGTATTTT	CASSLALATDTQYF
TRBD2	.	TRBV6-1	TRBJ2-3	TGTGCCAGCAGTGAAGTCGTTGGGGAGGGTACGCAGTATTTT	CASSEVVGEGTQYF
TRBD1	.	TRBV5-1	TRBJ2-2	TGCGCCAGCAGCCGACCGGGGACAGGGGGCAACACCGGGGAGCTGTTTTTT	CASSRPGTGGNTGELFF
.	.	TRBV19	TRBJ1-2	TGTGCCAGTAGTAGCCACAGGGCCTTTAACTATGGCTACACCTTC	CASSSHRAFNYGYTF
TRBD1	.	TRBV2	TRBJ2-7	TGTGCCAGCCGCGACAGGGGGGACGAGCAGTACTTC	CASRDRGDEQYF
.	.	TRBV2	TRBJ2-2	TGTGCCAGTACACAATCGCCCAAGAACACCGGGGAGCTGTTTTTT	CASTQSPKNTGELFF
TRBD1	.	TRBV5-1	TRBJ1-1	TGCGCCAGCAGCTTGGGTGACAGGGGGAACACTGAAGCTTTCTTT	CASSLGDRGNTEAFF
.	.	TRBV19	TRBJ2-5	TGTGCCAGTAGTATAGGGGGGGTGGGGCAAGAGACCCAGTACTTC	CASSIGGVGQETQYF
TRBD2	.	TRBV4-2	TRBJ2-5	TGTGCCAGCAGCCAAGGGGGGACTAGGGGTGAGCAGTACTTC	CASSQGGTRGEQYF
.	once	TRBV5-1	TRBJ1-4	TGCGCCAGCAGCGGGGGAGGGGGGAATAACGAAAAACTGTTTTTT	CASSGGGGNNEKLFF